There are many counts of the clone carrying this TCR beta chain. The target antigen is unknown. The data derive from a study of T cell repertoires in cytomegalovirus infection. Overall study context: TCR beta signatures that were public indicated CMV infection and matching HLA type. Study-level findings and limits: Identification of carriers of CMV plus the relevant HLA was performed using cumulative public TCR beta family frequency. The ex vivo response showed dominance by HLA-C-restricted CMV-specific TCR beta clonotypes.

In germline, CDR1 is MNHEY, CDR2 SVGAGI. The J segment lost 5 bases and the V segment lost 0 bases, leaving 5 bases of the junction unmatched. This CDR3 has 16 residues. A single record per CDR3 protein comes from TCRdb applying MiXCR to the reads. The top ten clones hold more than 10% of a sample with around 310,000 distinct CDR3 sequences, roughly a sixth of them seen once. The chain is built from TRBV6-5 and TRBJ2-5, with 11 positions matching TRBD1. The source is a human donor in good health (CMV status not recorded). Some clones in this sample may be carry-over from other donors' samples. The specimen sequenced was PBMCs. The CDR3 DNA is TGTGCCAGCAGTTACTCGGACAGGGGGCGCGGGGAGACCCAGTACTTC. This translates into CASSYSDRGRGETQYF.